A selection of T cell receptor beta chains follows, all from one sample in a study of blood T cell repertoires in COVID-19. Produced via immunoSEQ multiplex PCR; TCRdb's table is partial and in-frame only. Counted here are about 130,000 clones, approximately 90% occurring once; the ten biggest clones make up approximately 1.1%. Source material: peripheral blood. The origin of the receptors is a woman older than 75 with acute or convalescent COVID-19. CDR3s include the opening cysteine and the closing phenylalanine or tryptophan.

TRBV6-7 CASQDTGPVFYGYTF
TRBV20-1 CSASLAGVANEQFF
TRBV6-5 CASDSGGENQPQHF
TRBV10-1 CASSPPRGGPQRGSSPLHF
TRBV28 CASSLTGGGYYGYTF
TRBV7-9 CASSLAPGGLNQPQHF
TRBV12-5 CASGPGTSSNTGELFF
TRBV5-1 CASKLSENGELFF
TRBV19 CASSIAGEETQYF
TRBV7-3 CASSSRGHSPLHF
TRBV6-6 CASSQTGRSNSPLHF
TRBV7-3 CASSLTGTGDTEAFF
TRBV27 CASRRTGSGELFF
TRBV3-1/TRBV3-2 CASSLGLASDTQYF
TRBV24-1 CATSDPGTQFGDTQYF
TRBV10-3 CAISVDRPSSYEQYF
TRBV11-2 CASSSWQGTKNIQYF
TRBV24-1 CATSDSAAQGIDEQFF
TRBV6-6 CASSPRGRTTNEKLFF
TRBV10-1 CASSRQGGAGELFF
TRBV5-1 CASSLEASGGAETQYF
TRBV29-1 CSVAPTGVNYGYTF
TRBV4-1 CASSQGAGVNYGYTF